Here is one TCR beta chain with its context. TCRdb's copy holds only in-frame clones and misses some; the assay was immunoSEQ multiplex PCR. The sample shows tens of thousands of clones, just over 85% of them seen only once. The data stem from a study of blood T cell repertoires in COVID-19. Study at large: T cells, B-cell-depleted T cells, or PBMCs provided the cDNA or gDNA that served as material.

This CDR3 contains 14 residues. Germline lookup yields CDR1 LNHNV and CDR2 YYDKDF (reference sequence). V lost 1 base and J lost 8, with 14 bases in between. Input material: peripheral blood. The chain employs TRBV15 and TRBJ1-2; D gene uncertain. The TCR sequence derives from a man in his sixties with acute or convalescent COVID-19. CDR3 sequence (DNA): TGTGCCACCAGCAGAGTATATAGAGAGTACGGCTACACCTTC. Its protein product is CATSRVYREYGYTF.